Reported below is one T cell receptor (beta chain). The antigen is not known. Other nucleotide sequences in the sample specify the same CDR3. The protocol was immunoSEQ multiplex PCR, while the TCRdb copy is restricted to in-frame clones and leaves out a portion. The table includes approximately 2.3 million clones, 93% detected once. This record belongs to a study of shared clonotypes between healthy human individuals. Study information: Ranging from 18 to 49 in age, donors were two women and three men. Per donor, CD8 memory used one plate, CD8 naive used two, CD4 memory used three and CD4 naive used three.

Findings and limits, study-wide: In general, naive subsets displayed greater estimated richness than memory subsets did.

V was trimmed by 0 bases and J by 5 bases, leaving 11 bases between them. CDR1 SGHRS and CDR2 YFSETQ come from the germline V gene. The CDR3 has 14 residues. Sequenced material: naive CD4+ T cells from PBMCs. Sample subset: CD45RA+ positively selected. This chain uses TRBV5-1 with TRBJ2-5, with D perhaps TRBD2 (5 bases). This TCR was sampled from a man between 18 and 35 years old in good health. Some clones in this sample may be carry-over from other donors' samples. CDR3 sequence: CASSLAGSRETQYF. CDR3 bases: TGCGCCAGCAGCTTGGCGGGGAGTCGGGAGACCCAGTACTTC.